This TCR beta chain was obtained from a study of blood T cell repertoires in COVID-19. A single count supports this clone. The method was immunoSEQ multiplex PCR; TCRdb's version includes in-frame clones alone and lacks a portion of them. The table has some 160,000 clones, roughly 90% seen once. This CDR3 has 14 residues. After removal of 4 bases from V and 4 bases from J, the junction contained 4 bases not matched to a gene. CDR1 and CDR2 from the germline V gene are LNHDA and SQIVND (reference sequence). The chain joins TRBV19 to TRBJ1-5, with TRBD1 matching 7 bases. Sequencing was done on a sample of PBMCs or T cells enriched from blood (not recorded which). This TCR was recovered from a woman aged 45-65 years who had recovered from COVID-19. CDR3 DNA: TGTGCCAGTAGTACCCAGGGACAGAATCAGCCCCAGCATTTT. This codes for CASSTQGQNQPQHF.